The 15 T cell receptor beta chains in this list originate from one sample, sequenced in a study of CD8 T cells in Susac syndrome. The authors reverse transcribed roughly 0.5 to 1 ug RNA with random hexamers. TCRdb reprocessed the immunoSEQ multiplex PCR reads with MiXCR, giving one entry per CDR3 protein. The sample yields about 180,000 distinct CDR3 sequences, approximately 95% seen once. Source material: CD8+ T cells from PBMCs. The receptor set was obtained from a human donor with multiple sclerosis.

The gene calls are TRBV12-3 or TRBV12-4 and TRBJ2-2; possibly TRBD1 or TRBD2 for D (5 bases each). The CDR3 sequence is 14 residues long. Trimming left V 3 bases short and J 1 base short, with 6 bases between. In DNA form, the CDR3 reads TGTGCCAGCAGTTTGGGGGAGAACACCGGGGAGCTGTTTTTT. It encodes CASSLGENTGELFF.

This sequence joins TRBV15 and TRBJ2-5; TRBD2 matches at 8 bases. The germline V gene has CDR1 LNHNV and CDR2 YYDKDF (reference sequence). The CDR3 is 15 amino acids. After removal of 5 bases from V and 4 bases from J, the junction contained 9 bases not matched to a gene. Here the CDR3 reads CATSLTGGLGETQYF. The CDR3 DNA follows: TGTGCCACCAGCCTAACGGGGGGGCTTGGAGAGACCCAGTACTTC.

V gene TRBV2 combines with J gene TRBJ1-2; no definite D call. Trimming stripped 0 bases from V and 6 bases from J, with 8 bases between. The CDR3 is 13 amino acids. Germline values: CDR1 SNHLY, CDR2 FYNNEI. CDR3 sequence: CASSEARGDGYTF. The CDR3 DNA reads as TGTGCCAGCAGTGAAGCTCGGGGAGATGGCTACACCTTC.

The chain is built from TRBV7-9 and TRBJ2-1; D ambiguous. Trimming took 1 base from V and 4 from J, leaving 11 bases between them. This CDR3 is built from 15 residues. Germline lookup yields CDR1 SEHNR and CDR2 FQNEAQ (reference sequence). Here the CDR3 DNA reads TGTGCCAGCAGCTTAGTGGTGGGGAAATACAATGAGCAGTTCTTC. This codes for CASSLVVGKYNEQFF.

The chain uses TRBV11-2 and TRBJ1-1; D unclear. Deletions cut 11 bases from V and 4 bases from J, with 17 bases between. The CDR3 consists of 13 residues. CDR1 and CDR2 from the germline V gene are SGHAT and FQNNGV. The CDR3 DNA reads TGTGCCGTTTACCCCGGGTTCTCCACTGAAGCTTTCTTT. This sequence encodes CAVYPGFSTEAFF.

This clonotype occurred once. J is TRBJ1-1 and V is TRBV15; perhaps TRBD1 as D (5 bases). CDR3 length: 14 residues. V lost 1 base to trimming and J lost 11 bases, with 17 bases between them. Germline assignment: CDR1 LNHNV and CDR2 YYDKDF (reference sequence). The CDR3 loop reads CATSRADGDVEAFF. CDR3 nucleotides: TGTGCCACCAGCAGAGCAGACGGGGACGTCGAGGCTTTCTTT.

The chain carries TRBV7-9 and TRBJ1-6; 9 nucleotides match TRBD1. V dropped 5 bases and J dropped 12; count of bases not matched to a gene: 8. The CDR3 is 14 residues long. Germline lookup yields CDR1 SEHNR and CDR2 FQNEAQ (reference sequence). CDR3 nucleotides: TGTGCCAGCAGCCGCGGGACAGGGAGTTTACCCCTCCACTTT. Its protein product is CASSRGTGSLPLHF.

The rearrangement uses TRBV7-9 and TRBJ1-1; TRBD1 aligns across 9 bases. V lost 5 bases, J lost 11 bases, and 9 bases stayed unmatched. The germline V gene has CDR1 SEHNR and CDR2 FQNEAQ (reference sequence). The length of the CDR3 is 13 residues. In DNA, the CDR3 is TGTGCCAGCAGCATTACCGGGACAGGGCGGGCTTTCTTT. It yields the protein CASSITGTGRAFF. Together with reference TRBV7-9 and TRBJ1-1, the CDR3 gives the full variable domain: DTGVSQNPRHKITKRGQNVTFRCDPISEHNRLYWYRQTLGQGPEFLTYFQNEAQLEKSRLLSDRFSAERPKGSFSTLEIQRTEQGDSAMYLCASSITGTGRAFFGQGTRLTVV.

CDR3 sequence (DNA): TGCAGTGCTAGGGGAGGAAACTATGGCTACACCTTC. It codes for CSARGGNYGYTF. This chain uses TRBV20-1 with TRBJ1-2; D not resolved. The ends were cut back, 3 bases at V and 2 bases at J, with 7 bases in the middle. The CDR3 consists of 12 residues. CDR1 is DFQATT, CDR2 SNEGSKA, per germline (reference sequence).

The CDR3 is CSARTSTGGYEQYF. The DNA for the CDR3 is TGCAGTGCTAGAACCTCAACGGGGGGCTACGAGCAGTACTTC. The gene calls are TRBV20-1 and TRBJ2-7; 7 bases fit TRBD2. V lost 2 bases and J lost 3; bases outside the gene matches: 7. The CDR3 covers 14 residues. Looked up from germline, CDR1 is DFQATT and CDR2 is SNEGSKA (reference sequence).

The chain combines TRBV5-1 with TRBJ2-1; possibly TRBD1 for D (7 bases). CDR3 length: 15 amino acids. Germline V gene data show CDR1 as SGHRS and CDR2 as YFSETQ. The germline V and J ends were trimmed by 10 bases and 2 bases, with 19 bases remaining between them. In DNA form, the CDR3 reads TGCGCCTGCCAAACAGGGGAGGTCACCTACAATGAGCAGTTCTTC. Translating gives CACQTGEVTYNEQFF.

V and J are TRBV7-9 and TRBJ2-2; 8 bases agree with TRBD1. The V segment lost 11 bases and the J segment 6 bases; nucleotides outside the gene matches: 8. Germline CDR1 SEHNR, CDR2 FQNEAQ (reference sequence). The CDR3 is 13 amino acids. This chain's CDR3 is CAATGVFAGELFF. CDR3 bases: TGTGCCGCGACAGGGGTTTTTGCCGGGGAGCTGTTTTTT.

The CDR3 loop reads CASSVARLRNEQYF. The CDR3 DNA reads TGTGCCAGCAGTGTTGCTCGCCTCCGGAACGAGCAGTACTTC. This sequence joins TRBV6-1 and TRBJ2-7; no reliable D call. The V end was cut by 4 bases, the J end by 5 bases, with 15 bases between. The CDR3 runs 14 residues. The germline V gene encodes CDR1 MNHNS and CDR2 SASEGT.

V usage is TRBV9 and J usage is TRBJ2-5; TRBD1 aligns across 9 bases. Trimming at V came to 1 base and at J to 7 bases, leaving 14 bases not matched to a gene. The CDR3 consists of 17 residues. Germline-derived CDR1 and CDR2 are SGDLS and YYNGEE. CDR3 DNA: TGTGCCAGCAGCGTACACCCCGGGACAGGGCCTTGGGCGACCCAGTACTTC. It encodes CASSVHPGTGPWATQYF. The full variable domain, in which reference TRBV9 and TRBJ2-5 provide the parts outside the CDR3, is DSGVTQTPKHLITATGQRVTLRCSPRSGDLSVYWYQQSLDQGLQFLIQYYNGEERAKGNILERFSAQQFPDLHSELNLSSLELGDSALYFCASSVHPGTGPWATQYFGPGTRLLVL.

The chain couples TRBV6-6 to TRBJ2-2; D gene ambiguous. The CDR3 spans 11 residues. Germline CDR1 and CDR2: MNHNY and SVGAGI (reference sequence). Trimming cost V 7 bases and J 8 bases, with 8 bases left between them. CDR3 bases: TGTGCCAGCACTAACCTGGGGGAGCTGTTTTTT. It is translated as CASTNLGELFF.